The 29 T cell receptor beta chains below come from one sample, sequenced in a study of blood T cell repertoires in COVID-19 (TCRdb year 2020). Library preparation used the immunoSEQ multiplex PCR assay. TCRdb re-hosts the immuneACCESS table, in-frame sequences only. Its copies lack some clones; in the studies checked, an unresolved V gene accounts for under half of them, and the cause for the rest is not known. The sample table shows some 170,000 clones, and nearly 80% are seen once. The ten largest make up approximately 26% of the sample. Sequencing used peripheral blood. These receptors all come from a woman aged 65 to 85 with acute or convalescent COVID-19.

The rearrangement joins TRBV18 to TRBJ2-4; 9 bases align to TRBD2. Germline CDR1 and CDR2: KGHSH and LQKENI. The junction had 7 bases not matched to a gene; V was cut back by 3 bases and J by 4 bases. This CDR3 is 16 amino acids long. Written as DNA, the CDR3 is TGTGCCAGCTCACCTTTAGCGGGGGAGTCTAAAAACATTCAGTACTTC. It encodes CASSPLAGESKNIQYF.

The chain recombines TRBV28 with TRBJ2-7; 7 nucleotides agree with TRBD2. Germline V CDR1 and CDR2: MDHEN, SYDVKM. The CDR3 runs to 13 residues. V gave up 7 bases and J gave up 1 base; unmatched junction bases: 4. The CDR3 DNA reads TGTGCCAGCAAAGCAGCGGGATCCTACGAGCAGTACTTC. This codes for CASKAAGSYEQYF.

The chain uses TRBV4-1 and TRBJ2-3, with a tentative D call TRBD1 (7 bases). The CDR3 loop spans 18 amino acids. V was cut by 0 bases and J by 0 bases, with 16 bases left in between. CDR1 MGHRA and CDR2 YSYEKL come from the germline V gene. In DNA form, the CDR3 reads TGCGCCAGCAGCCAAGACTTCAGGGGGGCCACTAGCACAGATACGCAGTATTTT. Translated: CASSQDFRGATSTDTQYF.

The chain uses TRBV19 and TRBJ2-1, with D perhaps matching TRBD2 (5 bases). Deletions cut 3 bases from V and 6 bases from J, with 9 bases between. The CDR3 runs 13 residues. In germline, CDR1 is LNHDA, CDR2 SQIVND (reference sequence). The CDR3 DNA reads TGTGCCAGTAGTATCGGACTGCCCAATGAGCAGTTCTTC. Translated: CASSIGLPNEQFF.

This chain links TRBV6-1 with TRBJ2-7; D is unresolved. With 3 bases removed from V and 4 bases from J, the gap between germline ends came to 4 bases. Germline V CDR1 and CDR2: MNHNS, SASEGT. The CDR3 covers 11 residues. CDR3 nucleotide sequence: TGTGCCAGCAGTGACAGATACGAGCAGTACTTC. Amino acid sequence: CASSDRYEQYF.

The chain combines TRBV27 with TRBJ1-5; 8 positions agree with TRBD1. Germline CDR1 is MNHEY and CDR2 is SMNVEV (reference sequence). The CDR3 has 18 amino acids. Trimming cost V 2 bases and J 0 bases; bases outside gene matches: 9. For the CDR3, the DNA is TGTGCCAGCAGTTTACTAAGCAGGGGGCGCGGTAGCAATCAGCCCCAGCATTTT. It encodes CASSLLSRGRGSNQPQHF.

This clone was seen a few times. The chain has TRBV3-1 (or the pseudogene TRBV3-2) and TRBJ2-3; TRBD2 might be the D (7 bases). The germline gives CDR1 LGHDT, CDR2 YNNKEL (reference sequence). Trimming pared 1 base from V and 3 bases from J, leaving 20 bases between. This CDR3 contains 18 residues. The CDR3 reads CASSQALGGGGWTDTQYF. For the CDR3, the DNA is TGTGCCAGCAGCCAAGCTTTAGGGGGGGGAGGGTGGACAGATACGCAGTATTTT.

The chain uses TRBV7-3 and TRBJ2-2, with no clear D. The CDR3 has 13 amino acids. Germline V gene sequence: CDR1 SGHTA, CDR2 FQGTGA. The V end was cut by 4 bases, the J end by 3 bases, with 6 bases between. DNA of the CDR3: TGTGCCAGCAGCTACATGGACACCGGGGAGCTGTTTTTT. Translating it yields CASSYMDTGELFF.

The chain links TRBV7-9 to TRBJ1-4, with D maybe TRBD1 (6 bases). The CDR3 is made up of 16 amino acids. Per germline, CDR1 SEHNR and CDR2 FQNEAQ (reference sequence). V was pared by 3 bases and J by 7 bases, with 18 bases between. The DNA of the CDR3 is TGTGCCAGCAGCTTGGGAGGGGGAGCAGCCGGTGAAAAACTGTTTTTT. It is translated as CASSLGGGAAGEKLFF.

This clone was observed once. The chain joins TRBV5-6 to TRBJ2-7, with D perhaps matching TRBD1 (6 bases). V was cut by 4 bases and J by 6 bases, with 14 bases left in between. Germline lookup yields CDR1 SGHDT and CDR2 YYEEEE. This CDR3 comprises 13 residues. The CDR3 region has the DNA TGTGCCAGCAGCCCAATGACCAGGGGCGAGCAGTACTTC. This encodes CASSPMTRGEQYF.

The rearrangement uses TRBV30 and TRBJ2-7, with unresolved D. The V gene lost 7 bases and the J gene lost 1 base, with 11 bases spanning the gap. The CDR3 totals 12 residues. CDR1 is GTSNPN, CDR2 SVGIG, per germline (reference sequence). DNA of the CDR3: TGTGCCTTATCTTTCGGGTCCTACGAGCAGTACTTC. Amino acids: CALSFGSYEQYF.

This clone was recorded a few times. J is TRBJ1-1 and V is TRBV19; D may be TRBD1 (6 bases). The CDR3 contains 12 residues. Germline-derived CDR1 and CDR2 are LNHDA and SQIVND (reference sequence). The ends were cut back, 3 bases at V and 7 bases at J, with 9 bases in the middle. CDR3 region: CASSIPGDEAFF. CDR3 sequence (DNA): TGTGCCAGTAGTATCCCAGGGGATGAAGCTTTCTTT.

The V call is TRBV19, the J call TRBJ2-1; TRBD2 aligns across 7 bases. Germline V gives CDR1 LNHDA, CDR2 SQIVND (reference sequence). The ends lost 7 bases at V and 7 bases at J; junction bases unmatched: 13. The CDR3 spans 15 residues. The CDR3 bases are TGTGCCAGTAACCGGTGGGAGGGCCTTATGAATGAGCAGTTCTTC. Translation: CASNRWEGLMNEQFF.

The chain is built from TRBV7-2 and TRBJ2-1; 7 nucleotides match TRBD2. V shed 5 bases, J shed 7 bases, and the junction held 17 bases outside the gene matches. The CDR3 is made up of 17 amino acids. CDR1 and CDR2 (germline): SGHTA, FQGNSA. DNA of the CDR3: TGTGCCAGCAGCCGGGGTGCTGGCGGGAGAGGATTGAATGAGCAGTTCTTC. Translating it yields CASSRGAGGRGLNEQFF.

The chain uses TRBV5-1 and TRBJ2-5; no clear D gene. With 3 bases removed from V and 2 bases from J, the gap between germline ends came to 8 bases. The V gene's germline CDR1 is SGHRS and CDR2 YFSETQ. This CDR3 is built from 13 residues. The CDR3 region has the DNA TGCGCCAGCAGCTCCGTACTACAAGAGACCCAGTACTTC. The encoded protein is CASSSVLQETQYF.

This clone was seen a single time. This chain links TRBV30 with TRBJ2-7; a weak D match, TRBD2 (5 bases). V was trimmed by 3 bases and J by 2 bases, leaving 17 bases between them. CDR1 is GTSNPN, CDR2 SVGIG, per germline (reference sequence). CDR3 length: 15 amino acids. The CDR3 is CAWRALGGPTYEQYF. DNA of the CDR3: TGTGCCTGGAGGGCTTTAGGAGGTCCGACCTACGAGCAGTACTTC.

The sample holds one count of this clone. The chain joins TRBV6-2 or TRBV6-3 to TRBJ2-1; 10 bases are shared with TRBD2. This CDR3 spans 17 amino acids. The V and J ends lost 6 bases and 1 base, in that order; junction bases with no gene match: 9. The germline V gene encodes CDR1 MNHEY and CDR2 SVGEGT. The CDR3: CASSTLAGVYSYNEQFF. The CDR3 nucleotides are TGTGCCAGCAGCACCCTAGCGGGAGTTTATTCCTACAATGAGCAGTTCTTC.

The chain recombines TRBV5-1 with TRBJ1-1, with D perhaps TRBD1 (6 bases). The CDR3 is made up of 14 amino acids. Germline V CDR1 and CDR2: SGHRS, YFSETQ. V was shortened by 7 bases and J by 1 base, with 14 bases between the two germline ends. CDR3: CASGPRDKNTEAFF. CDR3 sequence (DNA): TGCGCCAGCGGTCCTCGGGACAAGAACACTGAAGCTTTCTTT.

This chain joins TRBV5-8 and TRBJ2-4, with a weak D call TRBD2 (5 bases). The CDR3 has 17 amino acids. Per the germline V gene, CDR1 is SGHTS and CDR2 is YDEGEE. Trimming removed 6 bases from V and 1 base from J, with 20 bases in between. CDR3 in DNA: TGTGCCAGCATCATTGGGTCCGGGATTGTGGCCAAAAACATTCAGTACTTC. It encodes CASIIGSGIVAKNIQYF.

V usage is TRBV7-6 and J usage is TRBJ2-2; D unresolved. V was shortened by 2 bases and J by 4 bases, with 5 bases between the two germline ends. The CDR3 runs 13 residues. CDR1 SGHVS and CDR2 FNYEAQ come from the germline V gene. The CDR3 DNA follows: TGTGCCAGCAGCTTATATAGCACCGGGGAGCTGTTTTTT. It is translated as CASSLYSTGELFF.

This sequence joins TRBV25-1 and TRBJ1-1; 7 positions agree with TRBD1. V lost 6 bases and J lost 6; bases outside the gene matches: 16. This CDR3 spans 16 amino acids. CDR1 and CDR2 (germline): MGHDK, SYGVNS. The CDR3 sequence: CASRPGQSVLLAEAFF. CDR3 bases: TGTGCCAGCAGACCGGGACAGTCGGTACTGCTCGCTGAAGCTTTCTTT. Combining the CDR3 with reference TRBV25-1 and TRBJ1-1 gives the whole variable domain EADIYQTPRYLVIGTGKKITLECSQTMGHDKMYWYQQDPGMELHLIHYSYGVNSTEKGDLSSESTVSRIRTEHFPLTLESARPSHTSQYLCASRPGQSVLLAEAFFGQGTRLTVV.

J is TRBJ2-1 and V is TRBV5-1; 10 positions agree with TRBD2. With 3 bases clipped from V and 0 bases from J, the junction kept 9 bases outside the gene matches. The germline gives CDR1 SGHRS, CDR2 YFSETQ. This CDR3 spans 18 amino acids. Here the CDR3 DNA reads TGCGCCAGCAGCTGGTCAACTAGCGGGACTATCTCCTACAATGAGCAGTTCTTC. Its translation: CASSWSTSGTISYNEQFF.

The chain uses TRBV18 and TRBJ2-1; TRBD2 matches at 7 bases. Germline assignment: CDR1 KGHSH and CDR2 LQKENI. The trim removed 2 bases at V and 4 bases at J, leaving 5 bases unmatched. This CDR3 is built from 15 residues. CDR3 sequence reads: CASSPSLREYNEQFF. The CDR3 DNA is TGTGCCAGCTCACCATCCTTGCGGGAGTACAATGAGCAGTTCTTC. Supplemented by reference TRBV18 and TRBJ2-1, the full variable domain reads NAGVMQNPRHLVRRRGQEARLRCSPMKGHSHVYWYRQLPEEGLKFMVYLQKENIIDESGMPKERFSAEFPKEGPSILRIQQVVRGDSAAYFCASSPSLREYNEQFFGPGTRLTVL.

The chain is built from TRBV25-1 and TRBJ2-5; D may be TRBD1 (5 bases). V gave up 6 bases and J gave up 2 bases, with 16 bases separating them. The CDR3 contains 15 residues. Germline CDR1 is MGHDK and CDR2 is SYGVNS. CDR3 amino acids: CASSLGQKMQETQYF. The CDR3 nucleotides are TGTGCCAGCAGCCTCGGACAAAAAATGCAAGAGACCCAGTACTTC.

In this sample, this clone turned up a few times. The rearrangement uses TRBV14 and TRBJ2-1; weak D call: TRBD2 (5 bases). The length of the CDR3 is 13 residues. V was pared by 1 base and J by 10 bases, with 11 bases between. Germline V gene sequence: CDR1 SGHDN, CDR2 FVKESK. CDR3 loop: CASSQVIGGEQFF. CDR3 sequence (DNA): TGTGCCAGCAGCCAAGTAATAGGAGGCGAGCAGTTCTTC.

For the CDR3, the DNA is TGTGCCAGCAGGAGGGGACTAGGATTAGATGAGCAGTTCTTC. Encoded protein: CASRRGLGLDEQFF. This chain joins TRBV9 and TRBJ2-1; 8 nucleotides agree with TRBD2. V lost 5 bases and J lost 8; bases outside the gene matches: 9. The CDR3 has 14 residues. From germline, CDR1 is SGDLS and CDR2 YYNGEE. The full variable domain, its missing parts supplied by reference TRBV9 and TRBJ2-1, is DSGVTQTPKHLITATGQRVTLRCSPRSGDLSVYWYQQSLDQGLQFLIQYYNGEERAKGNILERFSAQQFPDLHSELNLSSLELGDSALYFCASRRGLGLDEQFFGPGTRLTVL.

This clone was recorded once. This chain uses TRBV4-1 with TRBJ2-5; 10 bases fit TRBD2. The V gene's germline CDR1 is MGHRA and CDR2 YSYEKL. CDR3 length equals 18 residues. V trimming: 4 bases; J trimming: 1 base; junction bases outside the gene matches: 12. The chain's CDR3 is CASSPKAPGLAFQETQYF. CDR3 nucleotide sequence: TGCGCCAGCAGCCCGAAGGCTCCGGGACTAGCGTTCCAAGAGACCCAGTACTTC.

The chain employs TRBV5-4 and TRBJ1-6, with TRBD1 matching 7 bases. The CDR3 is 14 residues long. Germline-derived CDR1 and CDR2 are SGHNT and YYREEE (reference sequence). The V and J ends lost 4 bases and 7 bases, in that order; junction bases with no gene match: 5. The CDR3 loop is CASSHRGPNSPLHF. The DNA of the CDR3 is TGTGCCAGCAGCCACAGGGGTCCAAATTCACCCCTCCACTTT.

The rearrangement links TRBV11-3 to TRBJ2-1; TRBD2 matches at 11 bases. Per the germline V gene, CDR1 is SGHNT and CDR2 is YENEEA. This CDR3 is 15 amino acids long. After removal of 4 bases from V and 4 bases from J, the junction contained 3 bases not matched to a gene. The CDR3 protein is CASSSRTSGYNEQFF. CDR3 nucleotides: TGTGCCAGCAGCTCGCGGACTAGCGGGTACAATGAGCAGTTCTTC.